Below, 11 T cell receptor beta chains from the same sample are listed, as sequenced in a study of identical twins. TCRdb re-called the 5' RACE reads with MiXCR, one entry per CDR3 protein. In the table there are roughly 1.6 million distinct CDR3 sequences, around a third of which are singletons. Sequenced material: cord blood. The origin of the receptors is a newborn girl in good health.

This clonotype appeared a few times. The chain links TRBV2 to TRBJ2-1; 13 bases agree with TRBD2. Trimming cost V 5 bases and J 12 bases; bases outside gene matches: 7. Germline assignment: CDR1 SNHLY and CDR2 FYNNEI. This CDR3 spans 14 amino acids. This CDR3 is CASSPGLAGSGQFF. CDR3 coding DNA: TGTGCCAGCAGTCCGGGACTAGCGGGGTCCGGGCAGTTCTTC. Filled out from reference TRBV2 and TRBJ2-1, the complete variable domain reads EPEVTQTPSHQVTQMGQEVILRCVPISNHLYFYWYRQILGQKVEFLVSFYNNEISEKSEIFDDQFSVERPDGSNFTLKIRSTKLEDSAMYFCASSPGLAGSGQFFGPGTRLTVL.

This clonotype was found a few times. This chain links TRBV5-1 with TRBJ2-1, with TRBD2 matching 7 bases. CDR1 and CDR2 (germline): SGHRS, YFSETQ. The CDR3 spans 15 residues. V gave up 3 bases and J gave up 2 bases; unmatched junction bases: 5. The CDR3 sequence: CASSSGAGAYNEQFF. The CDR3 DNA reads TGCGCCAGCAGCTCTGGGGCGGGAGCCTACAATGAGCAGTTCTTC.

The sample holds a few counts of this clonotype. The genes are TRBV3-1 and TRBJ2-4; TRBD2 aligns across 7 bases. CDR3 length: 16 residues. V shed 0 bases and J 3 bases; nucleotides not matched to a gene: 5. CDR1 is LGHDT and CDR2 is YNNKEL in the germline V gene (reference sequence). The CDR3 loop is CASSQERGWGKNIQYF. The CDR3 region has the DNA TGTGCCAGCAGCCAAGAGCGGGGGTGGGGCAAAAACATTCAGTACTTC.

This clonotype was counted between two and nine times. V gene TRBV7-9 combines with J gene TRBJ1-2; tentative D call: TRBD1 (6 bases). CDR1 SEHNR and CDR2 FQNEAQ come from the germline V gene (reference sequence). Between the trimmed V and J ends, which lost 2 bases and 8 bases, there was a span of 9 bases. The CDR3 length is 12 residues. CDR3 in amino acids: CASSLLRGGYTF. The DNA for the CDR3 is TGTGCCAGCAGCTTACTCAGGGGCGGCTACACCTTC.

The J gene is TRBJ2-7, the V gene TRBV6-5, with 8 nucleotides matching TRBD1. The CDR3 covers 16 residues. The V segment lost 5 bases and the J segment 2 bases; nucleotides outside the gene matches: 11. CDR1 and CDR2 (germline): MNHEY, SVGAGI. The CDR3: CASSRRPGTGTYEQYF. The DNA for the CDR3 is TGTGCCAGCAGTCGCCGACCCGGGACAGGAACCTACGAGCAGTACTTC.

This chain joins TRBV29-1 and TRBJ2-7; 13 bases match TRBD2. The germline V gene encodes CDR1 SQVTM and CDR2 ANQGSEA. CDR3 size: 14 residues. V shed 7 bases and J 5 bases; nucleotides not matched to a gene: 8. The DNA of the CDR3 is TGCAGCGCAGGACCCGGGACTAGCGGGAACGAGCAGTACTTC. This gives the protein CSAGPGTSGNEQYF.

This clonotype turned up a few times. The chain is built from TRBV7-2 and TRBJ2-3; no clear D gene. Trimming removed 1 base from V and 2 bases from J, with 10 bases in between. The CDR3 consists of 15 residues. Germline V lookup: CDR1 SGHTA, CDR2 FQGNSA. CDR3 bases: TGTGCCAGCAGCTTAGTGACTCGCCACACAGATACGCAGTATTTT. Translating gives CASSLVTRHTDTQYF.

This clonotype was detected only a few times. The rearrangement uses TRBV7-6 and TRBJ2-3; the D gene is possibly TRBD1 (6 bases). This CDR3 comprises 18 residues. Trimming stripped 1 base from V and 0 bases from J, with 17 bases between. CDR1 is SGHVS and CDR2 is FNYEAQ in the germline V gene. The CDR3 DNA follows: TGTGCCAGCAGCTTAGGTTTCAGTGGGACAACTAGCACAGATACGCAGTATTTT. Encoded protein: CASSLGFSGTTSTDTQYF.

This chain uses TRBV7-2 with TRBJ2-7, with TRBD2 identical over 12 bases. The CDR3 covers 15 residues. Germline V CDR1 and CDR2: SGHTA, FQGNSA. With V trimmed by 4 bases and J by 7 bases, 8 bases remained unmatched. The CDR3 nucleotides read TGTGCCAGCAGCTCCAGGACTAGCGGGATGTATGAGCAGTACTTC. It encodes CASSSRTSGMYEQYF.

This chain joins TRBV3-1 and TRBJ1-2; unclear D gene. The CDR3 runs 12 residues. Germline assignment: CDR1 LGHDT and CDR2 YNNKEL (reference sequence). With 4 bases removed from V and 8 bases from J, the gap between germline ends came to 11 bases. The CDR3, as DNA: TGTGCCAGCAGCCTCTTCGGGGTCGGCTACACCTTC. Translating it yields CASSLFGVGYTF.

This clonotype came up a few times. The V gene is TRBV9, the J gene TRBJ2-1, with TRBD2 matching 9 bases. Germline lookup yields CDR1 SGDLS and CDR2 YYNGEE. Trimming took 0 bases from V and 3 from J; bases not matched to a gene: 4. The CDR3 length is 16 residues. CDR3 DNA: TGTGCCAGCAGCGTAGGGGGTAGCGGGGGCTACAATGAGCAGTTCTTC. Translating gives CASSVGGSGGYNEQFF.